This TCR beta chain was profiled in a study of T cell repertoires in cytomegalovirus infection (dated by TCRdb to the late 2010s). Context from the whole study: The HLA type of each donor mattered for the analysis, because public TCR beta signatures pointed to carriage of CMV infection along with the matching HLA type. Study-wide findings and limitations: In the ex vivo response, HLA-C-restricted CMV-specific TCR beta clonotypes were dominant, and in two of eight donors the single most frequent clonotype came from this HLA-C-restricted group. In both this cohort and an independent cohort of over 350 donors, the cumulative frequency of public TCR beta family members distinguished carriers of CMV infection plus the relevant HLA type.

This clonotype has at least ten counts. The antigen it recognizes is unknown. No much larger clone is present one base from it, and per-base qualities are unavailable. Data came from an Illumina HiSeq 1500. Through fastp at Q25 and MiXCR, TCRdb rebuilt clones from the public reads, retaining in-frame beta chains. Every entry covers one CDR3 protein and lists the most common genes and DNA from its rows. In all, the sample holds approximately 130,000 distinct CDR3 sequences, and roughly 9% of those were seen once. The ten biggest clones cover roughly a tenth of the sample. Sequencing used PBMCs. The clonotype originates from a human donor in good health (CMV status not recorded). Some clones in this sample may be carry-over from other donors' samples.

CDR3 protein: CASSPRTSYEQYF. The DNA sequence is given as TGTGCCAGCAGCCCTCGGACATCCTACGAGCAGTACTTC. The rearranged segments are TRBV7-9 and TRBJ2-7, with a weak D call of TRBD1 (5 bases match). As encoded in the germline V gene (reference sequence), CDR1 is SEHNR while CDR2 is FQNEAQ. V and J lose 5 bases and 1 base, and a span of 9 bases separates them. The CDR3 sequence holds 13 residues, the cysteine and phenylalanine included. The kept DNA is CDR3 alone, 39 bases in frame from the first base.